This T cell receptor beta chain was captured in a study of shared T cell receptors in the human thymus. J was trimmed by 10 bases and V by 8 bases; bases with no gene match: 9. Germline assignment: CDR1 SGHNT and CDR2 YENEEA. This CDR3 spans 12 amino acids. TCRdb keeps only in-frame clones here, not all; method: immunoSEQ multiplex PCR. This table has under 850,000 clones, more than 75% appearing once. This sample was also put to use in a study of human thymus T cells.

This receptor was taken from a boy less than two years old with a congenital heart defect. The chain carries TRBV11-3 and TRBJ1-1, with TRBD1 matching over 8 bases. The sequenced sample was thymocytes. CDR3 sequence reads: CASRPPGQAAFF. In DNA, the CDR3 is TGTGCCAGCCGACCGCCGGGACAGGCAGCTTTCTTT.